Listed below are T cell receptor beta chains from one sample, sequenced in a study of blood T cell repertoires in COVID-19. Data came from immunoSEQ multiplex PCR; TCRdb stores just in-frame clones and leaves some out. The table records fewer than 200,000 clones, roughly 89% of them present only once. The specimen was peripheral blood. All receptors come from an older woman with COVID-19, enrolled during active disease. Both conserved end residues are part of each CDR3. Fields, in order: J gene, D gene, V gene, clone size, CDR3 DNA, CDR3 protein. D genes are given only for firm matches. Clone size is stated in some rows and not others, as once, few, many or a class when expanded.

TRBJ2-3 TRBD2 TRBV23-1 NA TGCGCCAGCAGTCAATCGTCTCCGACTAGCGAGACGGATACGCAGTATTTT CASSQSSPTSETDTQYF
TRBJ2-5 NA TRBV7-2 NA TGTGCCAGCGCTCCGACACGACAAGAGACCCAGTACTTC CASAPTRQETQYF
TRBJ2-7 NA TRBV29-1 NA TGCAGCGTTGACGTAACAGGGTTTGGGGAGCAGTACTTC CSVDVTGFGEQYF
TRBJ1-1 NA TRBV3-1/TRBV3-2 once TGTGCCAGCAGCCAGGTCCAGGGGAACACTGAAGCTTTCTTT CASSQVQGNTEAFF
TRBJ2-7 TRBD2 TRBV5-1 NA TGCGCCAGCAGCGAAGCTAGCGGGAAACCCCGCGAGCAGTACTTC CASSEASGKPREQYF
TRBJ1-1 NA TRBV28 NA TGTGCCAGCAGTTCCTTGAGGCAAGGGAGAACTGAAGCTTTCTTT CASSSLRQGRTEAFF
TRBJ2-2 TRBD1 TRBV19 NA TGTGCCAGTAGTAAGGGACAGGGCGCGACCGGGGAGCTGTTTTTT CASSKGQGATGELFF
TRBJ2-1 TRBD1 TRBV18 NA TGTGCCAGCTCACAACAGGGGGCCGATTCCTACAATGAGCAGTTCTTC CASSQQGADSYNEQFF
TRBJ2-3 NA TRBV3-1/TRBV3-2 once TGTGCCAGCAGCCAAGGCGGAACAGATACGCAGTATTTT CASSQGGTDTQYF
TRBJ1-4 NA TRBV5-5 NA TGTGCCAGCAGGCAGACAGTGGTTGGAACCGAAAAACTGTTTTTT CASRQTVVGTEKLFF
TRBJ2-7 NA TRBV11-3 once TGTGCCAGCAGCTTAGTTGGCATCAGCTACGAGCAGTACTTC CASSLVGISYEQYF
TRBJ2-1 NA TRBV21-1 NA TGTGCCAGCAGGGGATTGCCAGGGGTTCTCAGCGGGAGGCAGTACTACAATGAGCAGTTCTTC CASRGLPGVLSGRQYYNEQFF
TRBJ2-7 NA TRBV21-1 NA TGTGCCAGCAGGAATGAGGAGGGGCAGACGTACGAGCAGTACTTC CASRNEEGQTYEQYF
TRBJ2-1 NA TRBV11-2 NA TGTGCCAGCAGCACCCAGACAGAGTACAATGAGCAGTTCTTC CASSTQTEYNEQFF
TRBJ1-1 NA TRBV25-1 once TGTGCCAGCAGTGTTTGGCAGACGGGTGAAGCTTTCTTT CASSVWQTGEAFF
TRBJ2-5 TRBD1 TRBV2 NA TGTGCCAGCAGGGGACAGGGAGAAGAGACCCAGTACTTC CASRGQGEETQYF
TRBJ1-6 NA TRBV10-3 NA TGTGCCATCAGTGAAGTTGGAGGGAGGTCACCCCTCCACTTT CAISEVGGRSPLHF
TRBJ1-1 TRBD1 TRBV25-1 NA TGTGCCAGCATCGCCGGGACAGGGACACGAGCTTTCTTT CASIAGTGTRAFF
TRBJ2-2 TRBD2 TRBV7-3 few TGTGCCAGCAGCTTGACTAGCGGGCGGGCCGGGGAGCTGTTTTTT CASSLTSGRAGELFF
TRBJ2-2 NA TRBV5-1 NA TGCGCCAGCAGCTTGGCCGGCCGAAGCGTGAACACCGGGGAGCTGTTTTTT CASSLAGRSVNTGELFF
TRBJ1-1 NA TRBV19 NA TGTGCCAGTAGTTCGAAGGACAGTATGAACACTGAAGCTTTCTTT CASSSKDSMNTEAFF
TRBJ2-7 TRBD1 TRBV4-1 NA TGCGCCAGCAGCCAGTGGACAGGGAGCTACGAGCAGTACTTC CASSQWTGSYEQYF
TRBJ2-5 NA TRBV12-3/TRBV12-4 NA TGTGCCAGCAGTTTTGTAGACCTCAGGGACCAGTACTTC CASSFVDLRDQYF
TRBJ2-7 NA TRBV27 NA TGTGCCAGCAAAGGACAGTTTGTCGGAACCTACGAGCAGTACTTC CASKGQFVGTYEQYF
TRBJ1-4 NA TRBV2 once TGTGCCAGCAGGCAGCAGGCAACTAATGAAAAACTGTTTTTT CASRQQATNEKLFF
TRBJ2-7 NA TRBV21-1 NA TGTGCCAGCAGCAAGATTGGAACTAGCGTAGCCTACGAGCAGTACTTC CASSKIGTSVAYEQYF
TRBJ1-5 NA TRBV6-2/TRBV6-3 NA TGTGCCAGCAGTTCGAGGTTAGGCAATCAGCCCCAGCATTTT CASSSRLGNQPQHF
TRBJ2-3 TRBD2 TRBV5-1 NA TGCGCCAGCAGCTTCTCAGCGGGGGGAGTCACAGATACGCAGTATTTT CASSFSAGGVTDTQYF
TRBJ2-1 TRBD2 TRBV2 NA TGTGCCAGCAGACCTAGCGGGAGGTCCTACAATGAGCAGTTCTTC CASRPSGRSYNEQFF
TRBJ1-6 NA TRBV27 NA TGTGCCAGCAGTTTTAGCCCAGGGGCTTATAATTCACCCCTCCACTTT CASSFSPGAYNSPLHF
TRBJ1-1 NA TRBV5-4 few TGTGCCAGCAGCGCTCGGGGGGTCGGCACTGAAGCTTTCTTT CASSARGVGTEAFF
TRBJ2-1 TRBD2 TRBV11-3 NA TGTGCCAGCAGCTTAGTGGCGGGAGACTACAATGAGCAGTTCTTC CASSLVAGDYNEQFF
TRBJ2-4 NA TRBV7-3 NA TGTGCCAGCAGCCCACCCCCAAGGGGCGGGGACCTCGGCATTCAGTACTTC CASSPPPRGGDLGIQYF